The following is a T cell receptor beta chain sequence with its context. These data originate in a study of T cell changes during pregnancy in multiple sclerosis. V dropped 1 base and J dropped 2; count of bases not matched to a gene: 6. The CDR3 runs to 15 residues. The V gene's germline CDR1 is SGDLS and CDR2 YYNGEE. Using immunoSEQ multiplex PCR, the repertoire was profiled, and TCRdb retains in-frame clones only, with some absent. Of 35,000 to 55,000 clones in the sample, 80% to 95% were seen once. This chain links TRBV9 with TRBJ2-7; 7 bases match TRBD2. Sequencing used CD8+ T cells from peripheral blood mononuclear cells, obtained after pregnancy. The receptor comes from a female donor with multiple sclerosis, enrolled in a pregnancy study. In nucleotides, the CDR3 is TGTGCCAGCAGCGTAAAGGGCGGGAGCCCCTACGAGCAGTACTTC. Translation: CASSVKGGSPYEQYF.